These 9 T cell receptor beta chains originate from one sample sequenced in a study of cytomegalovirus exposure and HLA in healthy donors. The primer mix had 60 Vbeta and 13 Jbeta primers. Assay: immunoSEQ multiplex PCR; the TCRdb copy retains only in-frame clones and omits some. The table includes around 150,000 clones, approximately 83% detected once. Source material: PBMCs. The origin of the receptors is a male donor in good health and CMV-seronegative.

The chain carries TRBV15 and TRBJ2-7, with 11 bases aligning to TRBD2. The CDR3 consists of 15 residues. Germline assignment: CDR1 LNHNV and CDR2 YYDKDF (reference sequence). The J segment lost 4 bases and the V segment lost 0 bases, leaving 2 bases of the junction unmatched. The CDR3 is CATSRDRTSGYEQYF. The DNA for the CDR3 is TGTGCCACCAGCAGAGATCGGACTAGCGGGTACGAGCAGTACTTC.

The chain carries TRBV4-1 and TRBJ1-2; perhaps TRBD1 as D (6 bases). The V and J ends lost 4 bases and 4 bases respectively, with 13 bases between them. This CDR3 contains 14 residues. Germline values: CDR1 MGHRA, CDR2 YSYEKL. The CDR3 nucleotides read TGCGCCAGCAGCCCCCCCCAGGGGATCTATGGCTACACCTTC. Encoded protein: CASSPPQGIYGYTF.

This clone was counted between two and nine times. The chain links TRBV5-8 to TRBJ1-5, with TRBD1 matching over 7 bases. This CDR3 spans 15 amino acids. CDR1 and CDR2 from the germline V gene are SGHTS and YDEGEE. With V trimmed by 4 bases and J by 3 bases, 7 bases remained unmatched. The CDR3 spells CASSPQGPNNQPQHF. In nucleotides, the CDR3 is TGTGCCAGCAGCCCACAGGGGCCCAACAATCAGCCCCAGCATTTT.

V gene TRBV7-2 combines with J gene TRBJ1-2, with D uncertain. The germline V gene encodes CDR1 SGHTA and CDR2 FQGNSA. Deletions cut 3 bases from V and 8 bases from J, with 13 bases between. CDR3 length: 13 amino acids. The CDR3 reads CASSFPLGSGYTF. In DNA, the CDR3 is TGTGCCAGCAGCTTTCCCCTCGGGAGCGGCTACACCTTC.

The chain joins TRBV10-3 to TRBJ1-2, with TRBD1 matching 9 bases. CDR1 and CDR2 from the germline V gene are ENHRY and SYGVKD. J was trimmed by 3 bases and V by 11 bases; bases with no gene match: 16. This CDR3 is built from 16 residues. The CDR3 bases are TGTGCCTCCAGGCGAGACAGGGGGTCTGGAGACTATGGCTACACCTTC. Protein sequence: CASRRDRGSGDYGYTF.

V gene TRBV5-1 combines with J gene TRBJ2-2; D remains unclear. The CDR3 covers 11 residues. Between the trimmed V and J ends, which lost 10 bases and 7 bases, there was a span of 11 bases. Germline CDR1 reads SGHRS; CDR2 reads YFSETQ. The CDR3 sequence is CAAPPGGELFF. The CDR3, as DNA: TGCGCCGCCCCCCCGGGCGGGGAGCTGTTTTTT.

This chain uses TRBV13 with TRBJ1-2, with 9 bases identical to TRBD1. In germline, CDR1 is PRHDT, CDR2 FYEKMQ (reference sequence). This CDR3 is 11 amino acids long. The junction had 6 bases not matched to a gene; V was cut back by 5 bases and J by 14 bases. CDR3 coding DNA: TGTGCCAGCAGCCCAGGGACAGGGATAACCTTC. It yields the protein CASSPGTGITF.

This sequence joins TRBV5-6 and TRBJ2-5; TRBD2 matches 13 bases. Germline loops: CDR1 SGHDT, CDR2 YYEEEE. The ends lost 4 bases at V and 4 bases at J; junction bases unmatched: 4. This CDR3 comprises 15 residues. The CDR3 loop is CASSVRLAGGETQYF. The CDR3 region has the DNA TGTGCCAGCAGCGTTAGACTAGCGGGAGGAGAGACCCAGTACTTC.

The chain is built from TRBV19 and TRBJ1-5, with 8 bases lining up with TRBD1. V was pared by 5 bases and J by 0 bases, with 6 bases of the junction left unmatched. The CDR3 has 16 amino acids. The V gene's germline CDR1 is LNHDA and CDR2 SQIVND (reference sequence). CDR3 in amino acids: CASSPRTGSSNQPQHF. Written as DNA, the CDR3 is TGTGCCAGTAGTCCCCGGACAGGGTCTAGCAATCAGCCCCAGCATTTT.